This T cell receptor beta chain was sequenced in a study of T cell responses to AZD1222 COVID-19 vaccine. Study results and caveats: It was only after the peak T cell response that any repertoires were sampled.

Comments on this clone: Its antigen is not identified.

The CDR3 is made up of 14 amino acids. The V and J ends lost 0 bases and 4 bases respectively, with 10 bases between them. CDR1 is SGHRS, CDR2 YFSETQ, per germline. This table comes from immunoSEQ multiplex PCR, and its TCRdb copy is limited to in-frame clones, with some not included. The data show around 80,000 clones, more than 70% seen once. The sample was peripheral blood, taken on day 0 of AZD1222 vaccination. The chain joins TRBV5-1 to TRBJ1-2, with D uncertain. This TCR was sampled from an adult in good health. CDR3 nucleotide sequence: TGCGCCAGCAGCTTGGGGGATCTTGTCTATGGCTACACCTTC. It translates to CASSLGDLVYGYTF.